This entry describes one TCR beta chain. Its antigen remains unidentified. These data come from a study of shared clonotypes between healthy human individuals. Across the study: A couple of women and a few men aged 18 to 49 made up the donors.

With 2 bases clipped from V and 4 bases from J, the junction kept 6 bases outside the gene matches. This CDR3 has 15 residues. Germline values: CDR1 MNHEY, CDR2 SMNVEV (reference sequence). The study, taken as a whole, reports: Clonotypes shared by all four sorted-subset donors had higher generation probabilities than non-shared clonotypes. Larger estimated richness was generally recorded for naive subsets relative to memory subsets.

Profiled with immunoSEQ multiplex PCR; TCRdb holds only in-frame clones, not every one. The table has nearly 2 million clones, about 94% seen once. Naive CD8 isolation took CD45RO-negative cells positively selected for CCR7 and excluded terminally differentiated effector memory CD45RA+ cells. The donors, healthy adults who were HIV-negative, had experienced no recent acute infections or vaccinations. The sample taken for sequencing was naive CD8+ T cells sorted from blood. This chain uses TRBV27 with TRBJ2-7; 9 nucleotides line up with TRBD1. The clonotype originates from a man aged 18 to 29 in good health. The CDR3, as DNA: TGTGCCAGCAGTTTAGTCGGGACAGGGAAGTACGAGCAGTACTTC. This codes for CASSLVGTGKYEQYF.